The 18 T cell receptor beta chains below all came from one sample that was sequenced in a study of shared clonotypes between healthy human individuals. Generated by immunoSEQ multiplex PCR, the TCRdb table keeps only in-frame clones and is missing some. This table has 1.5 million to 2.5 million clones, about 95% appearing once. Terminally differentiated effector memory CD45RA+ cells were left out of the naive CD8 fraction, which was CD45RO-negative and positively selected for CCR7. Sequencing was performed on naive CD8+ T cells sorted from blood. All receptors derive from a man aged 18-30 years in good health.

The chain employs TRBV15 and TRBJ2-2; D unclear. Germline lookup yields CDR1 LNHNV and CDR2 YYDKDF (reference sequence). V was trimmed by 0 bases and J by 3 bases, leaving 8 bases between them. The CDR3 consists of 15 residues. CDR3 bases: TGTGCCACCAGCAGAGAAAGGTTAGACACCGGGGAGCTGTTTTTT. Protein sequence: CATSRERLDTGELFF.

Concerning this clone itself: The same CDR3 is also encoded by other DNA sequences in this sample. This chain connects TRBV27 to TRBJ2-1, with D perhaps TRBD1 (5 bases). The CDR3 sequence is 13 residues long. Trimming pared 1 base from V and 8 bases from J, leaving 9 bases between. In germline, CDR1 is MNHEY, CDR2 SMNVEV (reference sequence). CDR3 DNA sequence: TGTGCCAGCAGTTTATGGGGCGGCGATGAGCAGTTCTTC. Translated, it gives CASSLWGGDEQFF.

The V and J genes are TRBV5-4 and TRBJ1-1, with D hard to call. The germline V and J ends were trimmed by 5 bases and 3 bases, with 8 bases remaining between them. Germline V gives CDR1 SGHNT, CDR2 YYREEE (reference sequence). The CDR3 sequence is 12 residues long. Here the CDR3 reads CASSSGYTEAFF. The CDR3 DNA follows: TGTGCCAGCAGTTCGGGGTACACTGAAGCTTTCTTT.

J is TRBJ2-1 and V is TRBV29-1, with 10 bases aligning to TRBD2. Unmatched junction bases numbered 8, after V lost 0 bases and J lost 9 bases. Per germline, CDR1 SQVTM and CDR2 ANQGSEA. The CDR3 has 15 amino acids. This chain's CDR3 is CSVEDPLRLAGEQFF. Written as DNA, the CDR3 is TGCAGCGTTGAAGATCCCCTGAGACTAGCGGGTGAGCAGTTCTTC.

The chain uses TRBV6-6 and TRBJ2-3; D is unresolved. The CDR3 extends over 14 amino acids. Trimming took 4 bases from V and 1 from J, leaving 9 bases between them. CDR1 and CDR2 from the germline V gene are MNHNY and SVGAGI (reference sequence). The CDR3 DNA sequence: TGTGCCAGCAGTTCGTGGCCAGGCACAGATACGCAGTATTTT. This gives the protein CASSSWPGTDTQYF.

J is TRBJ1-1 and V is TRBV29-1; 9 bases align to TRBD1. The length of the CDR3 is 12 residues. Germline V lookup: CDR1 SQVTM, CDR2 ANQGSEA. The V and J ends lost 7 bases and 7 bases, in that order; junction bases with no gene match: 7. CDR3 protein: CSAYRGRDEAFF. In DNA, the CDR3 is TGCAGCGCCTACAGGGGGCGTGATGAAGCTTTCTTT. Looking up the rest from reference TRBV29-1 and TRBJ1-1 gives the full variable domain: SAVISQKPSRDICQRGTSLTIQCQVDSQVTMMFWYRQQPGQSLTLIATANQGSEATYESGFVIDKFPISRPNLTFSTLTVSNMSPEDSSIYLCSAYRGRDEAFFGQGTRLTVV.

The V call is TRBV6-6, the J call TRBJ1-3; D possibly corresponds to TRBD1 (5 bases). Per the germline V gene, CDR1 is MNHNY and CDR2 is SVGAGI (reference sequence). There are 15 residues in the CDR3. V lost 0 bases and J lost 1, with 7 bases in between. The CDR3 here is CASSYSGTSGNTIYF. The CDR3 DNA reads TGTGCCAGCAGTTACTCCGGGACGTCTGGAAACACCATATATTTT.

CDR3 in amino acids: CASSQEPPNRESGELFF. Here the CDR3 DNA reads TGCGCCAGCAGCCAGGAACCCCCTAACCGGGAGAGCGGGGAGCTGTTTTTT. The rearrangement joins TRBV4-3 to TRBJ2-2, with D possibly TRBD2 on 6 matching bases. The V gene lost 3 bases and the J gene lost 7 bases, with 21 bases spanning the gap. Germline CDR1 is LGHNA and CDR2 is YSLEER. The CDR3 covers 17 residues.

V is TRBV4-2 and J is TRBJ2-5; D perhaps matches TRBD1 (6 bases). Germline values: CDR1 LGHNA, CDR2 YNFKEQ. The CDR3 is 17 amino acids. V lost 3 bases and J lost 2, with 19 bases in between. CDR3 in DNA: TGTGCCAGCAGCCACGGCAGCGAGGGGGTGGGGCAAGAGACCCAGTACTTC. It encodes CASSHGSEGVGQETQYF.

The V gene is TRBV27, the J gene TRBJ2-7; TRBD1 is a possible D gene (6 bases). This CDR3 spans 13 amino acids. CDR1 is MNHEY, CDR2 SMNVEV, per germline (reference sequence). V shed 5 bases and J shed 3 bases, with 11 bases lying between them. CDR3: CASSPGTYYEQYF. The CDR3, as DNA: TGTGCCAGCAGTCCCGGGACATACTACGAGCAGTACTTC.

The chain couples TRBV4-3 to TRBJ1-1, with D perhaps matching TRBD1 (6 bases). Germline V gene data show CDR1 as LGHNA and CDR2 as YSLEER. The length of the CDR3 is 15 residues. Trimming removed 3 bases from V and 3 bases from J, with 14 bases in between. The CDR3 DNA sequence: TGCGCCAGCAGCCACACTACAGGGAGTTACACTGAAGCTTTCTTT. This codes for CASSHTTGSYTEAFF.

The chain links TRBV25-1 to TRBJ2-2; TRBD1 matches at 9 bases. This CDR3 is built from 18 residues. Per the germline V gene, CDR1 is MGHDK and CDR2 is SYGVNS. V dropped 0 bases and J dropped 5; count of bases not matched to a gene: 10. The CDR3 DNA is TGTGCCAGCAGTGAATATTTTGAGGGGACAGGGTGGACCGGGGAGCTGTTTTTT. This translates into CASSEYFEGTGWTGELFF.

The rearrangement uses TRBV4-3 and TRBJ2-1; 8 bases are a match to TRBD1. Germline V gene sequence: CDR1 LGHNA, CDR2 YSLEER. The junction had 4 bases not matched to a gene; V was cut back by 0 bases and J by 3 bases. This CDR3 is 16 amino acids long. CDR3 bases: TGCGCCAGCAGCCAAGACGGACAGGGAAGCTACAATGAGCAGTTCTTC. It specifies CASSQDGQGSYNEQFF.

This CDR3 reads CAISESREGNEKLFF. The CDR3 DNA reads TGTGCCATCAGTGAGTCTCGGGAGGGAAATGAAAAACTGTTTTTT. The gene calls are TRBV10-3 and TRBJ1-4; no clear D. Trimming took 0 bases from V and 5 from J, leaving 10 bases between them. Germline assignment: CDR1 ENHRY and CDR2 SYGVKD. CDR3 length: 15 residues.

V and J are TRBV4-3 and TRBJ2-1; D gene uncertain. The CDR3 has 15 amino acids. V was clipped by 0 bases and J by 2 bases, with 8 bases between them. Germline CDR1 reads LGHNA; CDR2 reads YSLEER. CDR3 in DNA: TGCGCCAGCAGCCAAGAGTCGCTAGCCTACAATGAGCAGTTCTTC. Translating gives CASSQESLAYNEQFF.

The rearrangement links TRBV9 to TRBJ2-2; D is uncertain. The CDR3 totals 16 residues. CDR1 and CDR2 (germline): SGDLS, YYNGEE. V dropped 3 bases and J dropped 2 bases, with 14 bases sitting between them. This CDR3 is CASSETLWQNTGELFF. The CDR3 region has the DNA TGTGCCAGCAGCGAAACCCTTTGGCAAAACACCGGGGAGCTGTTTTTT.

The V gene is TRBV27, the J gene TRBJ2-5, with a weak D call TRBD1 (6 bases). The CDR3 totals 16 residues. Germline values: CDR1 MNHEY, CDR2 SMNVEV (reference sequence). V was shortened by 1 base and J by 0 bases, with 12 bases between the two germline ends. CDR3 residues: CASSLLPGEYQETQYF. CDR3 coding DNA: TGTGCCAGCAGTTTATTACCAGGGGAGTACCAAGAGACCCAGTACTTC.

CDR3 DNA: TGCGCCAGCAGCCAGTTCCGGGACCTGAGCACAGATACGCAGTATTTT. This sequence encodes CASSQFRDLSTDTQYF. The chain links TRBV4-1 to TRBJ2-3; D may correspond to TRBD1 or TRBD2 (5 bases each). Germline values: CDR1 MGHRA, CDR2 YSYEKL. The CDR3 sequence is 16 residues long. V gave up 3 bases and J gave up 0 bases, with 13 bases separating them.